Given below is one T cell receptor beta chain in context. With about 15 and 9 cycles respectively, two nested PCRs were carried out on TCRalpha and TCRbeta cDNA. TCRdb re-called the 5' RACE reads and shows each CDR3 protein once, DNA omitted. The table for this sample gives some 400,000 distinct CDR3 sequences. This entry is derived from a study of monozygotic twins with inflammatory bowel disease. The CDR3 is made up of 11 amino acids. Germline V lookup: CDR1 SEHNR, CDR2 FQNEAQ (reference sequence). Per donor there was one draw, yielding a blood sample of roughly 2.7 ml. The sequence came from a human donor with ulcerative colitis or Crohn's disease, or a healthy co-twin of an affected twin (not recorded which). The chain recombines TRBV7-9 with TRBJ2-7; there is no DNA to check the TCRdb D call of TRBD1. Sequencing was done on a sample of blood. The CDR3 is CASSFTGEQYF.